Each of the 9 T cell receptor beta chains below was sequenced from the same sample in a study of shared clonotypes between healthy human individuals. Here immunoSEQ multiplex PCR was the method, and the copy in TCRdb shows in-frame clones only, minus some. This repertoire shows 2.3 million or so clones, approximately 95% found once; its top ten account for around 0.4%. Sequenced input: naive CD4+ T cells from PBMCs. Sample subset: CD45RA+ positively selected. The receptors come from a man aged 18 to 29 in good health. Some clones in this sample may be carry-over from other donors' samples.

The chain links TRBV28 to TRBJ1-4; TRBD1 matches 8 bases. The ends lost 5 bases at V and 13 bases at J; junction bases unmatched: 15. The germline gives CDR1 MDHEN, CDR2 SYDVKM. This CDR3 region has 15 residues. CDR3 loop: CASSVILLQGEGLFF. CDR3 coding DNA: TGTGCCAGCAGTGTCATCCTACTACAGGGGGAGGGACTGTTTTTT.

The CDR3 reads CASSELFSGNTIYF. CDR3 sequence (DNA): TGTGCCAGCAGCGAACTATTCTCTGGAAACACCATATATTTT. The chain combines TRBV28 with TRBJ1-3; D unclear. CDR1 and CDR2 from the germline V gene are MDHEN and SYDVKM. The CDR3 contains 14 residues. Trimming pared 6 bases from V and 0 bases from J, leaving 9 bases between.

This clone has just one count. V is TRBV18 and J is TRBJ2-1; 9 bases agree with TRBD2. The CDR3 totals 16 residues. With V trimmed by 3 bases and J by 9 bases, 12 bases remained unmatched. CDR1 and CDR2 from the germline V gene are KGHSH and LQKENI. CDR3 DNA sequence: TGTGCCAGCTCACCGACGGGCGGGAGGGCCAGGGGTGAGCAGTTCTTC. Translation: CASSPTGGRARGEQFF.

The chain uses TRBV30 and TRBJ2-7; 7 nucleotides align to TRBD2. The CDR3 covers 13 residues. V trimming: 1 base; J trimming: 5 bases; junction bases outside the gene matches: 5. Germline V gene lookup returns CDR1 GTSNPN and CDR2 SVGIG (reference sequence). CDR3 DNA: TGTGCCTGGAGTGAAGGCAGCGGGGACGAGCAGTACTTC. Its translation is CAWSEGSGDEQYF.

CDR3 coding DNA: TGTGCCAGCAGCTTATTTCTAGCGGAAGCAGATACGCAGTATTTT. This translates into CASSLFLAEADTQYF. The V call is TRBV7-9, the J call TRBJ2-3; 7 bases line up with TRBD2. The CDR3 covers 15 residues. Trimming at V came to 2 bases and at J to 4 bases, leaving 6 bases not matched to a gene. Germline V lookup: CDR1 SEHNR, CDR2 FQNEAQ (reference sequence).

This clone was observed once. This chain uses TRBV11-2 with TRBJ2-1; 9 bases align to TRBD2. The CDR3 is 17 amino acids. V lost 6 bases to trimming and J lost 4 bases; unmatched junction nucleotides: 13. Germline CDR1 and CDR2: SGHAT and FQNNGV. The CDR3 nucleotides are TGTGCCAGCAGAATAGCGGGTCGGGCGGGAGGGTACAATGAGCAGTTCTTC. Residues: CASRIAGRAGGYNEQFF.

J is TRBJ2-7 and V is TRBV11-1; D gene uncertain. CDR3 length: 15 amino acids. Between the trimmed V and J ends, which lost 5 bases and 3 bases, there was a span of 17 bases. The V gene's germline CDR1 is SGHAT and CDR2 FQDESV (reference sequence). CDR3 loop: CASSPGDGRVYEQYF. The CDR3 nucleotides read TGTGCCAGCAGCCCCGGAGATGGCCGAGTCTACGAGCAGTACTTC.

The genes are TRBV7-3 and TRBJ2-1, with 7 bases identical to TRBD2. Germline CDR1 and CDR2: SGHTA and FQGTGA. The CDR3 length is 19 residues. V gave up 5 bases and J gave up 0 bases; unmatched junction bases: 16. The CDR3 DNA reads TGTGCCAGCAGCGACGATCCCTACCGCACTAGCGCCTCCTACAATGAGCAGTTCTTC. It encodes CASSDDPYRTSASYNEQFF.

CDR3 coding DNA: TGTGCCAGCAGCCCGGGGGGCGGGCGGGTCAATGAGCAGTTCTTC. Protein: CASSPGGGRVNEQFF. This chain uses TRBV5-4 with TRBJ2-1; D perhaps matches TRBD2 (7 bases). The CDR3 has 15 amino acids. From germline, CDR1 is SGHNT and CDR2 YYREEE (reference sequence). The germline V and J ends were trimmed by 4 bases and 6 bases, with 17 bases remaining between them.